This TCR beta chain was obtained from a study of T cells after posttransplantation cyclophosphamide. Study observations and caveats: TRB clonality was highly associated with recipient CMV seropositivity and reactivation. Later post-transplant blood repertoires were often dominated by donor CD8+ memory clones.

The germline gives CDR1 SQVTM, CDR2 ANQGSEA. This CDR3 is built from 11 residues. The V and J ends lost 0 bases and 7 bases respectively, with 6 bases between them. The sample holds a few counts of this clone. Its antigen is undetermined. Generated by immunoSEQ multiplex PCR, the TCRdb table keeps only in-frame clones and is missing some. This sample shows 25,000 to 35,000 clones and no singletons; approximately 4.3% rests with the ten largest. The material sequenced was PBMCs. This TCR was sampled from a woman in her 30s in good health and a related stem cell transplant donor. The rearrangement links TRBV29-1 to TRBJ2-5, with D perhaps given as TRBD1 or TRBD2 (5 bases each). The CDR3 region has the DNA TGCAGCGTTGAAGAGAGGGGGACCCAGTACTTC. Translation gives CSVEERGTQYF. The full variable domain, rest sourced from reference TRBV29-1 and TRBJ2-5, is SAVISQKPSRDICQRGTSLTIQCQVDSQVTMMFWYRQQPGQSLTLIATANQGSEATYESGFVIDKFPISRPNLTFSTLTVSNMSPEDSSIYLCSVEERGTQYFGPGTRLLVL.